This T cell receptor beta chain was retrieved from a study of blood T cell repertoires in COVID-19. For the study at large: Spain, Italy and the United States supplied samples that represented acute and convalescent COVID-19. In each case, the material was cDNA or gDNA derived from T cells, B-cell-depleted T cells, or PBMCs.

There are 15 residues in the CDR3. In germline, CDR1 is SGHTA, CDR2 FQGTGA. V shed 5 bases and J 5 bases; nucleotides not matched to a gene: 5. Authors' methods: How many nucleated cells were present was estimated from reference gene primer amplification. The data were produced by immunoSEQ multiplex PCR, yet TCRdb's version contains in-frame clones alone and is incomplete. The DNA was the basis for D and trimming; V, J and clone size are from that table. The sample consists of more than 110,000 clones, more than 75% of them appearing once. The V and J genes are TRBV7-3 and TRBJ2-2, with 10 bases aligning to TRBD2. Sequencing used peripheral blood. This TCR derives from a man at least 80 years old with acute or convalescent COVID-19. The CDR3 sequence is CASSEGTSVTGELFF. The DNA for the CDR3 is TGTGCCAGCAGCGAAGGGACTAGCGTGACCGGGGAGCTGTTTTTT. Combining the CDR3 with reference TRBV7-3 and TRBJ2-2 gives the whole variable domain GAGVSQTPSNKVTEKGKYVELRCDPISGHTALYWYRQSLGQGPEFLIYFQGTGAADDSGLPNDRFFAVRPEGSVSTLKIQRTERGDSAVYLCASSEGTSVTGELFFGEGSRLTVL.